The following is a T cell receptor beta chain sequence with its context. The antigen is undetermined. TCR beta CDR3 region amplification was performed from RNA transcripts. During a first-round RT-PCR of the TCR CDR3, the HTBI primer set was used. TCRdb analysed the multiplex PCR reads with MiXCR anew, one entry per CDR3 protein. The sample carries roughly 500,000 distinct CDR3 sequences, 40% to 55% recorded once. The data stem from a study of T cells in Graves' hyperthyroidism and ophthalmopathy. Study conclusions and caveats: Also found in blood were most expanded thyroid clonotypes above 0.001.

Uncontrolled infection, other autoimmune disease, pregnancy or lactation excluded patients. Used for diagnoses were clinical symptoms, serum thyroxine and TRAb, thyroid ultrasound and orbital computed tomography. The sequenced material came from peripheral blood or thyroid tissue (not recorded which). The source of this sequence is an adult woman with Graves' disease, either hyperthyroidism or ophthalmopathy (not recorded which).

The CDR3 sequence is CSVEETGGNQPQHF. CDR3 bases: TGCAGCGTTGAGGAGACAGGGGGGAATCAGCCCCAGCATTTT. The J gene is TRBJ1-5, the V gene TRBV29-1; 9 nucleotides line up with TRBD1. The CDR3 totals 14 residues. Germline trimming cut 3 bases from V and 4 bases from J; bases unmatched to any gene: 4. Germline CDR1 reads SQVTM; CDR2 reads ANQGSEA.